Following are 15 T cell receptor beta chains from one sample sequenced in a study of cytomegalovirus exposure and HLA in healthy donors. PCR involved 60 Vbeta and 13 Jbeta primers. Only in-frame clones appear in the TCRdb table, and some are missing; sequencing was by immunoSEQ multiplex PCR. The repertoire holds approximately 170,000 clones, 70% to 90% seen once, with about 2.5% in the top ten. Sequenced: PBMCs. The receptors stem from a man between 25 and 39 years old in good health and CMV-seropositive.

The gene calls are TRBV7-6 and TRBJ2-7, with D unresolved. Trimming stripped 1 base from V and 7 bases from J, with 14 bases between. CDR1 SGHVS and CDR2 FNYEAQ come from the germline V gene. This CDR3 is 14 amino acids long. CDR3 in amino acids: CASSLGQAPFEQYF. The DNA for the CDR3 is TGTGCCAGCAGCTTAGGTCAGGCTCCCTTTGAGCAGTACTTC. Full variable domain (remainder filled in from reference TRBV7-6 and TRBJ2-7): GAGVSQSPRYKVTKRGQDVALRCDPISGHVSLYWYRQALGQGPEFLTYFNYEAQQDKSGLPNDRFSAERPEGSISTLTIQRTEQRDSAMYRCASSLGQAPFEQYFGPGTRLTVT.

The chain combines TRBV15 with TRBJ2-3; D gene unclear. CDR1 and CDR2 (germline): LNHNV, YYDKDF (reference sequence). This CDR3 region has 11 residues. Trimming cost V 5 bases and J 7 bases, with 7 bases left between them. The CDR3 spells CATSGAYTQYF. The CDR3 coding sequence is TGTGCCACCAGCGGAGCTTATACGCAGTATTTT.

A few counts support this clone. The V and J genes are TRBV19 and TRBJ1-3; D possibly corresponds to TRBD1 (5 bases). The germline gives CDR1 LNHDA, CDR2 SQIVND (reference sequence). Trimming took 5 bases from V and 2 from J, leaving 19 bases between them. The CDR3 runs 17 residues. The CDR3 reads CASSPLKGISAGNTIYF. CDR3 in DNA: TGTGCCAGTAGTCCATTGAAGGGGATATCTGCTGGAAACACCATATATTTT.

The J gene is TRBJ2-5, the V gene TRBV5-1; 12 bases fit TRBD2. The length of the CDR3 is 17 residues. Unmatched junction bases numbered 6, after V lost 2 bases and J lost 1 base. The germline CDR1 and CDR2 sequences are SGHRS and YFSETQ. CDR3 coding DNA: TGCGCCAGCAGCTTAGGGACTAGCGGGCCACTCCAAGAGACCCAGTACTTC. It encodes CASSLGTSGPLQETQYF.

The CDR3 loop is CASSPGWGLNYEQYV. In nucleotides, the CDR3 is TGTGCCAGCTCACCTGGCTGGGGCCTAAACTACGAGCAGTACGTC. V usage is TRBV18 and J usage is TRBJ2-7; D is perhaps TRBD1 (5 bases). The V end was cut by 3 bases, the J end by 3 bases, with 15 bases between. The CDR3 covers 15 residues. The V gene's germline CDR1 is KGHSH and CDR2 LQKENI.

The CDR3 loop reads CATSPGENYEQYF. CDR3 in DNA: TGTGCCACCTCGCCAGGGGAGAACTACGAGCAGTACTTC. The chain is built from TRBV15 and TRBJ2-7, with a weak D call TRBD1 (6 bases). With 8 bases removed from V and 3 bases from J, the gap between germline ends came to 14 bases. CDR1 is LNHNV, CDR2 YYDKDF, per germline (reference sequence). This CDR3 region has 13 residues.

The chain employs TRBV7-2 and TRBJ2-5; possible D gene TRBD2, 6 bases. The CDR3 covers 14 residues. Germline V gene data show CDR1 as SGHTA and CDR2 as FQGNSA. V lost 0 bases, J lost 5 bases, and 10 bases lay in between. The CDR3 bases are TGTGCCAGCAGCTTAGCGGGGAGGAGGGAGACCCAGTACTTC. This codes for CASSLAGRRETQYF. The full variable domain, in which reference TRBV7-2 and TRBJ2-5 provide the parts outside the CDR3, is GAGVSQSPSNKVTEKGKDVELRCDPISGHTALYWYRQSLGQGLEFLIYFQGNSAPDKSGLPSDRFSAERTGGSVSTLTIQRTQQEDSAVYLCASSLAGRRETQYFGPGTRLLVL.

This sequence joins TRBV9 and TRBJ1-3; 9 bases match TRBD1. The J segment lost 5 bases and the V segment lost 4 bases, leaving 13 bases of the junction unmatched. Germline CDR1 reads SGDLS; CDR2 reads YYNGEE. This CDR3 is built from 17 residues. CDR3 coding DNA: TGTGCCAGCAGCTTACGCTCGGACAGGGGAAGGAGAAACACCATATATTTT. As protein: CASSLRSDRGRRNTIYF.

This sequence joins TRBV18 and TRBJ2-1; TRBD1 might be the D (5 bases). Trimming shortened V by 1 base and J by 12 bases, and 22 bases separated the two germline ends. Per germline, CDR1 KGHSH and CDR2 LQKENI. The CDR3 has 16 residues. The CDR3 loop is CASSPRLQGTAISQFF. In DNA form, the CDR3 reads TGTGCCAGCTCACCACGATTGCAGGGCACGGCAATATCGCAGTTCTTC.

The chain carries TRBV11-3 and TRBJ1-2; a weak D match, TRBD1 (6 bases). CDR1 and CDR2 (germline): SGHNT, YENEEA. V was shortened by 1 base and J by 6 bases, with 9 bases between the two germline ends. The CDR3 covers 13 residues. The CDR3 DNA reads as TGTGCCAGCAGCTTAGCTCCAGGGGATGGCTACACCTTC. Its protein is CASSLAPGDGYTF. Looking up the rest from reference TRBV11-3 and TRBJ1-2 gives the full variable domain: EAGVVQSPRYKIIEKKQPVAFWCNPISGHNTLYWYLQNLGQGPELLIRYENEEAVDDSQLPKDRFSAERLKGVDSTLKIQPAELGDSAVYLCASSLAPGDGYTFGSGTRLTVV.

This clone was seen a single time. The V gene is TRBV5-1, the J gene TRBJ2-7; TRBD2 is a possible D gene (6 bases). CDR1 and CDR2 from the germline V gene are SGHRS and YFSETQ. The CDR3 covers 16 residues. Trimming shortened V by 0 bases and J by 0 bases, and 13 bases separated the two germline ends. The CDR3 DNA follows: TGCGCCAGCAGCTTGGGGCGGGGTCTTGTCTCCTACGAGCAGTACTTC. This codes for CASSLGRGLVSYEQYF.

The V and J genes are TRBV5-6 and TRBJ1-1; D is possibly TRBD1 (5 bases). Per germline, CDR1 SGHDT and CDR2 YYEEEE. V was cut by 5 bases and J by 4 bases, with 24 bases left in between. This CDR3 region has 17 residues. CDR3 DNA sequence: TGTGCCAGCAGGTATTATACGGGTTCTCTAGGGGCCACTGAAGCTTTCTTT. Translation gives CASRYYTGSLGATEAFF.

The CDR3 protein is CASSYRGYRFF. Written as DNA, the CDR3 is TGTGCCAGCAGTTACAGAGGGTATCGGTTCTTC. The genes are TRBV6-5 and TRBJ2-1; D possibly corresponds to TRBD2 (5 bases). Germline loops: CDR1 MNHEY, CDR2 SVGAGI. The V end lost 2 bases, the J end lost 15 bases, and 11 bases lay between the germline ends. This CDR3 has 11 amino acids.

This clone was found once. The J gene is TRBJ2-7, the V gene TRBV14, with 15 bases lining up with TRBD2. The V segment lost 4 bases and the J segment 2 bases; nucleotides outside the gene matches: 3. Germline values: CDR1 SGHDN, CDR2 FVKESK. CDR3 length: 16 amino acids. In DNA form, the CDR3 reads TGTGCCAGCAGCCGGGGACTAGCGGGAGGACCCTACGAGCAGTACTTC. It is translated as CASSRGLAGGPYEQYF.

The CDR3 DNA follows: TGTGCCATCAGTCCCCCGGGACAGGGAGTTGAAGCTTTCTTT. This sequence encodes CAISPPGQGVEAFF. V is TRBV10-3 and J is TRBJ1-1, with 9 bases identical to TRBD1. With 5 bases clipped from V and 7 bases from J, the junction kept 8 bases outside the gene matches. This CDR3 is built from 14 residues. Per germline, CDR1 ENHRY and CDR2 SYGVKD.